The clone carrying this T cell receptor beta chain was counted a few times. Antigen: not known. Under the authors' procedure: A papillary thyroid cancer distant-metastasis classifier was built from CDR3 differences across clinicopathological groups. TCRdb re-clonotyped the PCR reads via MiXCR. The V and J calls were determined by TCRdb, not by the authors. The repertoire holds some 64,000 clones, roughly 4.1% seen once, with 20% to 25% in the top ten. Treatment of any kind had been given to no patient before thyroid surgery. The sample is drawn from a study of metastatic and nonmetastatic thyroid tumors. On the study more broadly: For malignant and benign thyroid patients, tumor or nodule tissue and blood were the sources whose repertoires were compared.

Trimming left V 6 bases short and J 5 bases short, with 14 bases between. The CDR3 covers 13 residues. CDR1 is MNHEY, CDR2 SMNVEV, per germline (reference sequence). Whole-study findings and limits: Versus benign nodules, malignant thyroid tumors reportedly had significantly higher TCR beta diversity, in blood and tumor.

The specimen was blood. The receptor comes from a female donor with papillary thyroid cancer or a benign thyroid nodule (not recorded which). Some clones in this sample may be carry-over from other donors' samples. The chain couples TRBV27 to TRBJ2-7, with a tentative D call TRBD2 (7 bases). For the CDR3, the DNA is TGTGCCAGCAGAAGTTGGGGGGGCAACGAGCAGTACTTC. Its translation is CASRSWGGNEQYF.